Listed below are T cell receptor beta chains from one sample, sequenced in a study of cytomegalovirus exposure and HLA in healthy donors. Here immunoSEQ multiplex PCR was the method, and the copy in TCRdb shows in-frame clones only, minus some. The data show more than 90,000 clones, approximately 77% seen once. The sample was PBMCs. The origin of the receptors is a female donor in good health and CMV-seronegative. Each CDR3 is given with its conserved first and last residue. A D gene is named only where the DNA matches it firmly. Size values are once, few and many counts, or a class for expanded clones, and some rows have none.

v_call	j_call	clone_size	d_call	cdr3_aa	cdr3_nt
TRBV11-3	TRBJ2-3	NA	NA	CASSLEGTRTDTQYF	TGTGCCAGCAGCTTAGAGGGCACCCGCACAGATACGCAGTATTTT
TRBV11-2	TRBJ2-1	NA	NA	CASSFRSGRIRNEQFF	TGTGCCAGCAGCTTCCGTAGCGGCCGTATCAGGAATGAGCAGTTCTTC
TRBV2	TRBJ1-3	NA	NA	CASSEEPGQRSGNTIYF	TGTGCCAGCAGCGAAGAACCGGGACAACGCTCTGGAAACACCATATATTTT
TRBV2	TRBJ2-1	NA	TRBD1	CASSPGQGLYNEQFF	TGTGCCAGCAGTCCGGGACAGGGTTTGTACAATGAGCAGTTCTTC
TRBV29-1	TRBJ1-6	NA	TRBD1	CSVRTGGDSPLHF	TGCAGCGTTAGGACAGGGGGCGATTCACCCCTCCACTTT
TRBV4-1	TRBJ2-4	NA	NA	CASSQAVGGLAKNIQYF	TGCGCCAGCAGCCAGGCGGTGGGGGGACTAGCCAAAAACATTCAGTACTTC
TRBV30	TRBJ1-1	NA	TRBD1	CAYHRGPNTEAFF	TGTGCCTACCACAGGGGCCCGAACACTGAAGCTTTCTTT
TRBV2	TRBJ2-5	NA	NA	CASSESRQGETQYF	TGTGCCAGCAGTGAATCGAGGCAGGGAGAGACCCAGTACTTC
TRBV30	TRBJ2-7	NA	NA	CAWSVHGEQYF	TGTGCCTGGAGTGTACACGGGGAGCAGTACTTC
TRBV5-5	TRBJ2-5	NA	TRBD1	CASSLVQGIHTETQYF	TGTGCCAGCAGCTTGGTACAGGGGATTCACACGGAGACCCAGTACTTC
TRBV21-1	TRBJ2-7	NA	NA	CASSKGGLAGEDEQYF	TGTGCCAGCAGCAAAGGAGGACTAGCGGGAGAAGACGAGCAGTACTTC
TRBV7-2	TRBJ1-5	few	NA	CASSHRARQPQHF	TGTGCCAGCAGCCACAGGGCGCGACAGCCCCAGCATTTT
TRBV6-5	TRBJ2-4	NA	NA	CASSYRPGFENIQYF	TGTGCCAGCAGTTACCGCCCAGGATTCGAAAACATTCAGTACTTC
TRBV7-9	TRBJ2-4	NA	NA	CASSLGIASKNIQYF	TGTGCCAGCAGCTTAGGAATAGCGTCCAAAAACATTCAGTACTTC
TRBV5-6	TRBJ2-7	few	NA	CASSLGALWEYF	TGTGCCAGCAGCTTGGGGGCCCTATGGGAGTACTTC
TRBV7-9	TRBJ2-7	NA	NA	CSSSLVALGRSYEQYF	TGTTCCAGCAGCTTAGTCGCCCTGGGGCGCTCCTACGAGCAGTACTTC
TRBV9	TRBJ1-2	NA	NA	CASSVGGGSSGYTF	TGTGCCAGCAGCGTGGGAGGGGGGAGTAGCGGCTACACCTTC
TRBV5-6	TRBJ2-7	NA	NA	CASSLADLGEQYF	TGTGCCAGCAGCTTGGCAGATCTAGGCGAGCAGTACTTC
TRBV30	TRBJ2-7	NA	NA	CAWSRTGYEQYF	TGTGCCTGGAGCCGAACAGGGTACGAGCAGTACTTC
TRBV5-6	TRBJ2-4	NA	TRBD1	CASSSGTGEGIQYF	TGTGCCAGCAGCTCCGGGACAGGGGAGGGCATTCAGTACTTC